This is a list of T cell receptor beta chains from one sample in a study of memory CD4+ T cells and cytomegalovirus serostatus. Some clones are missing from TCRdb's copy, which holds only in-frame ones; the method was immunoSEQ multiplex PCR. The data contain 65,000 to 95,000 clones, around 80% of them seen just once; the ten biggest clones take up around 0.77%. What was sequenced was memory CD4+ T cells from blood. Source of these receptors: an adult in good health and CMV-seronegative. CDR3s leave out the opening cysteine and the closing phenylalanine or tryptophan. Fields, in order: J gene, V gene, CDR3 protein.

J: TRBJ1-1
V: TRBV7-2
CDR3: ASSLVGRDAEAF

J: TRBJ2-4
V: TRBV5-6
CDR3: ASGVKRGLLAKNIQY

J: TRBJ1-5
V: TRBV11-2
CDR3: ASSQGGARQPQH

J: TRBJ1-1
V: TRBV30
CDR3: AWTRLMTGGRTEAF

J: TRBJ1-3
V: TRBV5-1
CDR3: ASSFDRARGGNTIY

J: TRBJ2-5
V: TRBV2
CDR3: ASSDTSGGALETQY

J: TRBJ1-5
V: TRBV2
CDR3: ASRAVDQPQH

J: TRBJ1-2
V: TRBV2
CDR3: ASSVDSTYYGYT

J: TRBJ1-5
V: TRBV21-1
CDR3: ASPLRVLEGGGRNQPQH

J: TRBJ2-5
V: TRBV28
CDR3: ASKRGGQETQY

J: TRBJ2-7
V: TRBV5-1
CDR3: ASRSGPGSYEQY

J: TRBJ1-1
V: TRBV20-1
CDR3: SRYEGTEAF

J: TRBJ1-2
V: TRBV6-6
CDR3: ASSSHLANYGYT